This TCR beta chain is from a study of blood T cell repertoires in COVID-19 (dated by TCRdb to about 2020). Looking at the study overall: Collaborator samples came from the United States, Italy and Spain and covered acute and convalescent phases of COVID-19. Samples were obtained from the ongoing ImmuneRACE study (first 160 participants) and from some 1,200 subjects provided by 6 global collaborators. The repertoires were released in a freely available public database meant as a resource for research on the immune response to SARS-CoV-2. Where HLA class I and class II types were available, the types were taken from metadata supplied by the sample provider, not from assay-based typing. The prospective study material was composed of cDNA or gDNA derived from T cells, B-cell-depleted T cells, or PBMCs. The dataset comprised deeply sampled blood TCRbeta repertoires from subjects exposed to, actively infected with, or recovered from COVID-19. A de-identified subject ID, COVID-19 status, age in years and sex were almost always included in the sample metadata. Broad study findings and their caveats: The quantity of clinical and demographic metadata differed by source and by participant and was supplied without curation.

The immunoSEQ Assay, a bias-controlled multiplex PCR, was used to amplify TCRbeta CDR3 regions from genomic DNA. In the paper's pipeline: Within the assay, amplification of reference gene primers was used to estimate how many nucleated cells each sample contained. Sequence reads were collapsed and filtered to measure the absolute abundance of every unique TCRbeta CDR3 rearrangement. For each sample, productive Simpson clonality was calculated by taking the square root of Simpson's diversity index across productive rearrangements. Entries here come from immuneACCESS through TCRdb and include only in-frame sequences with V and J called. Some clones fail to appear in such tables; in the studies checked, an unresolved V gene covers under half of the shortfall, and the cause of the remainder is unknown. V and J calls and clone size are as listed in that table; D and trimming were resolved from the DNA. The sample has 100,000 to 150,000 clones on record, around four fifths of them singletons. The ten largest make up roughly 10% of the sample.

The CDR3 contains 13 residues, cysteine and phenylalanine counted. Only the CDR3 portion is preserved as DNA: 39 bases, with reading frame beginning at the first base. The germline V gene gives CDR1 as LGHNT and CDR2 as FRNRAP. The V and J ends are trimmed by 5 bases and 5 bases, leaving 12 bases between them. Collaborating institutions collected whole blood in K2EDTA tubes following their own protocols. For TCRbeta analysis, collaborator samples were shipped as frozen whole blood, as isolated PBMCs, or as DNA extracted from either sample type. Comments on this clone: Its antigen is unknown. Nothing much larger sits one base from this clone, and base qualities are not available.

The rearrangement joined TRBV12-5 to TRBJ2-5, with TRBD2 tentatively as D gene (5 bases match). The sequence was collected from a man aged 55 to 70 with acute or convalescent COVID-19. Sequenced sample: peripheral blood. The CDR3 protein sequence reads: CASGPPTGETQYF. The base sequence is TGTGCTAGTGGTCCTCCGACGGGGGAGACCCAGTACTTC.